The source of this TCR beta chain is a study of PD-1 blockade in classical Hodgkin lymphoma. Broader study findings: Reasons behind the repertoire differences stay unclear, perhaps disease activity or earlier therapy. The study found complete responders had baseline diversity similar to newly diagnosed patients.

Notes on this clone: The antigen is undetermined.

Here immunoSEQ multiplex PCR was the method, and the copy in TCRdb shows in-frame clones only, minus some. The sample includes over 20,000 clones, approximately 85% of them seen just once. Regarding time point: cycle 4 day 1 (C4D1), after around six weeks of nivolumab. Each of the patients experienced relapse following autologous stem cell transplantation, and their brentuximab vedotin exposure differed. This CDR3 is 16 amino acids long. Trimming took off 0 bases at V and 6 bases at J, with 18 bases between the two ends. Germline values: CDR1 SGHRS, CDR2 YFSETQ. The clonotype was recovered from a human donor with classical Hodgkin lymphoma. The gene calls are TRBV5-1 and TRBJ1-1, with D possibly matching TRBD1 (6 bases). The sequences come from peripheral blood mononuclear cells (PBMCs), collected before the fourth cycle of nivolumab. The CDR3 here is CASSLGEVVRGAEAFF. For the CDR3, the DNA is TGCGCCAGCAGCTTGGGGGAGGTTGTCAGGGGCGCTGAAGCTTTCTTT.